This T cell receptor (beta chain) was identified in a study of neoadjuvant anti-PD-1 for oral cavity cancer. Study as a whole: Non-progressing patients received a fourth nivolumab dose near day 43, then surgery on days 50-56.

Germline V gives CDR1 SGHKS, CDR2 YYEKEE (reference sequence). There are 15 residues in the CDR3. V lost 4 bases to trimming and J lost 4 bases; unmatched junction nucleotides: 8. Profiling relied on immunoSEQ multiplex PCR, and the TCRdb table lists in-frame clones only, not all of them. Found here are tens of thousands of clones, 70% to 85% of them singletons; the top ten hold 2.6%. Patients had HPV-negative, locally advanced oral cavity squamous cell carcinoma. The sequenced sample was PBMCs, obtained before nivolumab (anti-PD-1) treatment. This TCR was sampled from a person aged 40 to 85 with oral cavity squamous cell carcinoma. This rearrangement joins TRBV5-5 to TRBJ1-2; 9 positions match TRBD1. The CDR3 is CASSEESTGGYGYTF. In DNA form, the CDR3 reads TGTGCCAGCAGCGAGGAGTCGACAGGGGGCTATGGCTACACCTTC.